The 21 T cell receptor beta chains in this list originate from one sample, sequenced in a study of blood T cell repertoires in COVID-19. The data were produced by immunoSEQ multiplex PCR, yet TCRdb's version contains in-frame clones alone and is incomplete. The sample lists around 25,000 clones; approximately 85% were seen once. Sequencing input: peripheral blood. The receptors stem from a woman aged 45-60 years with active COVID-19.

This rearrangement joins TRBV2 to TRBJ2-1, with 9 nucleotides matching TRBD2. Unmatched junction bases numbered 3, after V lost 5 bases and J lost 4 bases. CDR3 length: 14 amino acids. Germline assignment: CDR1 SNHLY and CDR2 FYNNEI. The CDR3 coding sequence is TGTGCCAGCAGTACGACTAGCGGATACAATGAGCAGTTCTTC. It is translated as CASSTTSGYNEQFF.

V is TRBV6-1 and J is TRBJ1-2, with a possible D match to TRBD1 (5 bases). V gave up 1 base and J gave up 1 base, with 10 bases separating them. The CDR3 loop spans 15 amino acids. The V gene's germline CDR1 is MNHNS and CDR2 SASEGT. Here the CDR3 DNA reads TGTGCCAGCAGTGAAGTGTCAGGGAATAACTATGGCTACACCTTC. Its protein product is CASSEVSGNNYGYTF.

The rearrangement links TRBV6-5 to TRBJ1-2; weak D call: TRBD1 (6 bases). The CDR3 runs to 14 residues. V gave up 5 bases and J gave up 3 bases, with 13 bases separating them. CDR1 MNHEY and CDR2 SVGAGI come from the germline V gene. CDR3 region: CASSRAAGDYGYTF. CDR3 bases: TGTGCCAGCAGTCGAGCGGCAGGGGACTATGGCTACACCTTC.

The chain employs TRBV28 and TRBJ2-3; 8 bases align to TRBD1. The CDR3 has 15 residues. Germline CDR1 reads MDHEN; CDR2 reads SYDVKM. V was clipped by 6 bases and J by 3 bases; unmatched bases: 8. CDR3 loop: CASRPTGAGTDTQYF. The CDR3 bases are TGTGCCAGCAGACCGACAGGGGCTGGGACAGATACGCAGTATTTT.

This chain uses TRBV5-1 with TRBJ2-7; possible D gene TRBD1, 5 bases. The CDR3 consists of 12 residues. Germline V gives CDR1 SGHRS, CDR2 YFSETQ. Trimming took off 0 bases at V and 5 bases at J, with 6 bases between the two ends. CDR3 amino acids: CASSLARDEQYF. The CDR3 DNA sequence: TGCGCCAGCAGCTTGGCCAGGGACGAGCAGTACTTC. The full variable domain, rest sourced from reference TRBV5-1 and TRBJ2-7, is KAGVTQTPRYLIKTRGQQVTLSCSPISGHRSVSWYQQTPGQGLQFLFEYFSETQRNKGNFPGRFSGRQFSNSRSEMNVSTLELGDSALYLCASSLARDEQYFGPGTRLTVT.

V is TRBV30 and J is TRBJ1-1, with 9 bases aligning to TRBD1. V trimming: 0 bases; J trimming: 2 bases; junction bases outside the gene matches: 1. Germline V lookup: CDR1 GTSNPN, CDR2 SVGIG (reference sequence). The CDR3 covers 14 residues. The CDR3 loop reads CAWSVTGGNTEAFF. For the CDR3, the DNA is TGTGCCTGGAGTGTTACAGGGGGCAACACTGAAGCTTTCTTT.

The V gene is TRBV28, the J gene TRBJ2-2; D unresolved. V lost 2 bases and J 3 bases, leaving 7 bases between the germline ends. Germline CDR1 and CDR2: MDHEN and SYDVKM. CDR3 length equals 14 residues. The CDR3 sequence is CASSLADHTGELFF. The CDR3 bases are TGTGCCAGCAGTTTAGCGGATCACACCGGGGAGCTGTTTTTT.

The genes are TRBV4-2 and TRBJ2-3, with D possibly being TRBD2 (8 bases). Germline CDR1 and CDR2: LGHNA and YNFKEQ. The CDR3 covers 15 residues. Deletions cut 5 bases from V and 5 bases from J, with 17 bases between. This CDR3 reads CASSKLAGQKDTQYF. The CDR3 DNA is TGTGCCAGCAGCAAATTAGCGGGACAGAAAGATACGCAGTATTTT.

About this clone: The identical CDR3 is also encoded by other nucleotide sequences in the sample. The CDR3 DNA reads TGTGCCAGCAGCTTAAGTCTCCCAGATACGCAGTATTTT. Translating it yields CASSLSLPDTQYF. V and J are TRBV7-3 and TRBJ2-3; D gene uncertain. Germline V gives CDR1 SGHTA, CDR2 FQGTGA. This CDR3 contains 13 residues. V gave up 1 base and J gave up 4 bases, with 6 bases separating them.

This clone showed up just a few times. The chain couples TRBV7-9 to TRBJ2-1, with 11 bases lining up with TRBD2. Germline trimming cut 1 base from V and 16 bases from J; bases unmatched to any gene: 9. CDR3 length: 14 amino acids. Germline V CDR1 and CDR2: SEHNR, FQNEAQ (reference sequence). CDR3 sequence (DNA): TGTGCCAGCAGCTTAGTACAATTAGCGGGAGGGCCATTCTTC. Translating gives CASSLVQLAGGPFF.

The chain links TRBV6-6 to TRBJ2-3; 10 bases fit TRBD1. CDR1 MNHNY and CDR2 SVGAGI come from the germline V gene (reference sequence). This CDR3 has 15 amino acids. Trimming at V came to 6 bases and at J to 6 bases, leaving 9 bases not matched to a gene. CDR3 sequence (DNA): TGTGCCAGCAGGGGGACAGGGGTATCTCGGGATACGCAGTATTTT. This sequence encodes CASRGTGVSRDTQYF.

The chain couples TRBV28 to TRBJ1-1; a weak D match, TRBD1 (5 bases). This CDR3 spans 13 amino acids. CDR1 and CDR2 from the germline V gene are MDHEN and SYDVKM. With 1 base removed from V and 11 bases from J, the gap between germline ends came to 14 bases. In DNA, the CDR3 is TGTGCCAGCAGTTTATTAGGGCCTGGGGGGGCTTTCTTT. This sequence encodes CASSLLGPGGAFF.

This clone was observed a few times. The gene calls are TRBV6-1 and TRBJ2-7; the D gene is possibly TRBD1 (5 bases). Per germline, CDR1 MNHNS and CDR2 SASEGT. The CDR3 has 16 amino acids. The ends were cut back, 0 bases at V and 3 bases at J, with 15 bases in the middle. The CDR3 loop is CASSEAIGAGFYEQYF. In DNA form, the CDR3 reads TGTGCCAGCAGTGAAGCGATAGGGGCAGGGTTCTACGAGCAGTACTTC.

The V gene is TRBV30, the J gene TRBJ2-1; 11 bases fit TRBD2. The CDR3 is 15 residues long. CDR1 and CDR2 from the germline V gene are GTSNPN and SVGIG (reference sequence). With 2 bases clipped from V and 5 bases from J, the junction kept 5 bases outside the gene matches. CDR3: CAWSRGLAENNEQFF. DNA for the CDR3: TGTGCCTGGAGTCGGGGACTAGCGGAAAACAATGAGCAGTTCTTC.

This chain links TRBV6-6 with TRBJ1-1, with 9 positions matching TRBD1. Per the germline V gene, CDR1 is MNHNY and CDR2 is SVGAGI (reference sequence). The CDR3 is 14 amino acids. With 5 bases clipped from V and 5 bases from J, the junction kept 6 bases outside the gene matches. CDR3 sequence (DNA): TGTGCCAGCAGTAACGGACAGGGGAGAACTGAAGCTTTCTTT. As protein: CASSNGQGRTEAFF.

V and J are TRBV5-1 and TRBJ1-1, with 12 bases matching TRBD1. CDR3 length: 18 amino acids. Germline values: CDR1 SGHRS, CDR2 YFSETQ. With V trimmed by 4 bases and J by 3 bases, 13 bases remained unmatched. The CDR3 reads CASSHRSGTGGLDTEAFF. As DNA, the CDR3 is TGCGCCAGCAGCCACCGGTCCGGGACAGGGGGCTTAGACACTGAAGCTTTCTTT. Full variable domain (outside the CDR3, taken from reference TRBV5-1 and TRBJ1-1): KAGVTQTPRYLIKTRGQQVTLSCSPISGHRSVSWYQQTPGQGLQFLFEYFSETQRNKGNFPGRFSGRQFSNSRSEMNVSTLELGDSALYLCASSHRSGTGGLDTEAFFGQGTRLTVV.

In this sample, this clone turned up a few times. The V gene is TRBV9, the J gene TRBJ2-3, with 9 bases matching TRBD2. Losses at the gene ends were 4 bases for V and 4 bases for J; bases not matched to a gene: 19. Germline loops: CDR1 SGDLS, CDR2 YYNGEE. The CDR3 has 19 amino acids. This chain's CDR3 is CASSPRPPGGGRASDTQYF. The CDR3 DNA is TGTGCCAGCAGCCCCCGTCCCCCCGGGGGCGGGAGGGCCTCAGATACGCAGTATTTT.

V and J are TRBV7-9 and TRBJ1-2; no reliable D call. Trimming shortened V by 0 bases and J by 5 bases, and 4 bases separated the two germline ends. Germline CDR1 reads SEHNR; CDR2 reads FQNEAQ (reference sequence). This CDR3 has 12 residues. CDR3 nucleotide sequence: TGTGCCAGCAGCTTAGCCCTATATGGCTACACCTTC. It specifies CASSLALYGYTF.

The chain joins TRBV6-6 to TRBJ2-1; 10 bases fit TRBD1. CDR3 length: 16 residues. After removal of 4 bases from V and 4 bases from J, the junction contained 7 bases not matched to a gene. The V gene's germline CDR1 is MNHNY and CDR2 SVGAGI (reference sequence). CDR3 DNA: TGTGCCAGCAGTTTGGCGGGACAGGGGAAATACAATGAGCAGTTCTTC. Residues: CASSLAGQGKYNEQFF.

Here the CDR3 DNA reads TGTGCCAGTATCGGGAGAGCGGGAGTAGGCACCGGGGAGCTGTTTTTT. It yields the protein CASIGRAGVGTGELFF. The chain uses TRBV19 and TRBJ2-2; TRBD2 aligns across 8 bases. Germline V lookup: CDR1 LNHDA, CDR2 SQIVND (reference sequence). The CDR3 length is 16 residues. V shed 7 bases, J shed 4 bases, and the junction held 11 bases outside the gene matches. The variable domain in full, with the rest retrieved from reference TRBV19 and TRBJ2-2, is DGGITQSPKYLFRKEGQNVTLSCEQNLNHDAMYWYRQDPGQGLRLIYYSQIVNDFQKGDIAEGYSVSREKKESFPLTVTSAQKNPTAFYLCASIGRAGVGTGELFFGEGSRLTVL.

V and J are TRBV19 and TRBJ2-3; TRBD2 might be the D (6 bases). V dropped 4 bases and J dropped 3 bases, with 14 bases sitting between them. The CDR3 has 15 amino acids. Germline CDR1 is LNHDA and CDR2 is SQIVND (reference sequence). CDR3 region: CASSTRRGRTDTQYF. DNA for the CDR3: TGTGCCAGTAGTACCAGGCGGGGCAGAACAGATACGCAGTATTTT. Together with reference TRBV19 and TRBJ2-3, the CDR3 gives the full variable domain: DGGITQSPKYLFRKEGQNVTLSCEQNLNHDAMYWYRQDPGQGLRLIYYSQIVNDFQKGDIAEGYSVSREKKESFPLTVTSAQKNPTAFYLCASSTRRGRTDTQYFGPGTRLTVL.